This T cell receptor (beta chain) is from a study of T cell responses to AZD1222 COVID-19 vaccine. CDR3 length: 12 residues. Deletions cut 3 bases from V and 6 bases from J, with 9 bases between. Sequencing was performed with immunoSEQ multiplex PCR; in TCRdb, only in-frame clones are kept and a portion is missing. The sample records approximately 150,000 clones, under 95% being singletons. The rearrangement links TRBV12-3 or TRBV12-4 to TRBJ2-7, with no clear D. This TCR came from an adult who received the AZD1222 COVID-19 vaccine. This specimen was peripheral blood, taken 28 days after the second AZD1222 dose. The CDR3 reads CASSFRKGEQYF. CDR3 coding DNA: TGTGCCAGCAGTTTTAGAAAGGGCGAGCAGTACTTC.